Each of the 30 T cell receptor beta chains below was sequenced from the same sample in a study of blood T cell repertoires in COVID-19. Clones were sequenced by immunoSEQ multiplex PCR, and TCRdb holds only the in-frame ones, with some missing. The sample shows 130,000 to 150,000 clones, 65% to 85% of them seen only once. The sequenced sample was peripheral blood. The receptors shown here come from a woman between 55 and 75 years old with acute or convalescent COVID-19.

The rearrangement uses TRBV18 and TRBJ2-7; 8 positions match TRBD2. Trimming took 4 bases from V and 2 from J; bases not matched to a gene: 7. Germline-derived CDR1 and CDR2 are KGHSH and LQKENI. The CDR3 sequence is 15 residues long. In DNA form, the CDR3 reads TGTGCCAGCTCACTGAGCGGGGGTAGGGCCTACGAGCAGTACTTC. It codes for CASSLSGGRAYEQYF.

V gene TRBV5-4 combines with J gene TRBJ1-5; 8 bases match TRBD1. V shed 4 bases, J shed 5 bases, and the junction held 8 bases outside the gene matches. Germline-derived CDR1 and CDR2 are SGHNT and YYREEE (reference sequence). The CDR3 is made up of 15 amino acids. The CDR3 protein is CASSTSGTGHQPQHF. In DNA form, the CDR3 reads TGTGCCAGCAGCACATCCGGGACAGGACATCAGCCCCAGCATTTT.

CDR3 coding DNA: TGTGCTAGTGGTTTGGTAAACGTGTACAGTGTCTATTCACCCCTCCACTTT. It codes for CASGLVNVYSVYSPLHF. This sequence joins TRBV12-5 and TRBJ1-6; no definite D call. Per the germline V gene, CDR1 is LGHNT and CDR2 is FRNRAP. The CDR3 covers 17 residues. Trimming took off 0 bases at V and 8 bases at J, with 17 bases between the two ends.

The chain combines TRBV6-5 with TRBJ1-6, with a tentative D call TRBD1 (6 bases). The CDR3 contains 12 residues. Trimming removed 7 bases from V and 7 bases from J, with 8 bases in between. Germline assignment: CDR1 MNHEY and CDR2 SVGAGI. The CDR3 coding sequence is TGTGCCAGCAAACAGGGAAATTCACCCCTCCACTTT. Residues: CASKQGNSPLHF.

J is TRBJ2-3 and V is TRBV3-1 (or the pseudogene TRBV3-2); TRBD2 aligns across 10 bases. The junction had 6 bases not matched to a gene; V was cut back by 10 bases and J by 5 bases. This CDR3 contains 13 residues. Germline V gene sequence: CDR1 LGHDT, CDR2 YNNKEL (reference sequence). Written as DNA, the CDR3 is TGTGCCATAAGTCTAGCGGGAGTAGATACGCAGTATTTT. This encodes CAISLAGVDTQYF.

The rearrangement links TRBV7-8 to TRBJ2-7; 10 bases are a match to TRBD2. CDR1 is SGHVS and CDR2 is FQNEAQ in the germline V gene. The V gene end was trimmed by 5 bases and the J gene end by 4 bases; junction bases not matched to a gene: 8. CDR3 length: 15 amino acids. CDR3 in DNA: TGTGCCAGCAGCAAGCGGGAGGGCCTATCGTACGAGCAGTACTTC. Amino acid sequence: CASSKREGLSYEQYF.

The CDR3 loop reads CASSISGLAGGSYNEQFF. CDR3 DNA sequence: TGTGCCAGTAGTATAAGTGGACTAGCGGGAGGGTCCTACAATGAGCAGTTCTTC. The chain carries TRBV19 and TRBJ2-1; TRBD2 matches 15 bases. The CDR3 covers 18 residues. Germline CDR1 reads LNHDA; CDR2 reads SQIVND (reference sequence). V shed 2 bases, J shed 1 base, and the junction held 3 bases outside the gene matches.

This clone was detected a few times. V usage is TRBV18 and J usage is TRBJ1-5; D unresolved. Trimming left V 2 bases short and J 3 bases short, with 8 bases between. The length of the CDR3 is 14 residues. Germline V gene lookup returns CDR1 KGHSH and CDR2 LQKENI. CDR3 protein: CASSPEITNQPQHF. For the CDR3, the DNA is TGTGCCAGCTCACCAGAGATCACCAATCAGCCCCAGCATTTT.

The CDR3: CASSPTSEEQYF. The CDR3 nucleotides read TGTGCCAGCAGCCCCACTAGCGAAGAGCAGTATTTT. This rearrangement joins TRBV7-9 to TRBJ2-3; the match to TRBD2 covers 7 bases. The CDR3 is 12 amino acids. Germline loops: CDR1 SEHNR, CDR2 FQNEAQ (reference sequence). Germline trimming cut 5 bases from V and 11 bases from J; bases unmatched to any gene: 7.

Only one count was recorded for this clone. V is TRBV27 and J is TRBJ2-7; TRBD2 matches 7 bases. Germline-derived CDR1 and CDR2 are MNHEY and SMNVEV (reference sequence). The CDR3 length is 14 residues. V was clipped by 6 bases and J by 4 bases; unmatched bases: 9. CDR3 sequence: CASRVAGPFYEQYF. The CDR3 region has the DNA TGTGCCAGCAGGGTAGCGGGTCCTTTTTACGAGCAGTACTTC.

V is TRBV27 and J is TRBJ1-5, with TRBD1 matching over 7 bases. The CDR3 runs 12 residues. J gave up 11 bases and V 4 bases, and 5 bases lay outside the gene matches. The germline V gene has CDR1 MNHEY and CDR2 SMNVEV (reference sequence). CDR3 protein: CASSSTDRTQHF. The DNA of the CDR3 is TGTGCCAGCAGTTCCACGGACAGGACCCAGCATTTT.

The V call is TRBV5-1, the J call TRBJ1-1, with a weak D call TRBD1 (6 bases). Trimming cost V 4 bases and J 5 bases, with 15 bases left between them. This CDR3 is built from 14 residues. Germline loops: CDR1 SGHRS, CDR2 YFSETQ. The DNA for the CDR3 is TGCGCCAGCAGCCGGGACTATCAGGGGACTGAAGCTTTCTTT. It codes for CASSRDYQGTEAFF.

The chain uses TRBV6-5 and TRBJ1-3; D may be TRBD1 (6 bases). CDR3 length: 14 residues. Germline CDR1 reads MNHEY; CDR2 reads SVGAGI. V shed 6 bases and J shed 0 bases, with 9 bases lying between them. The CDR3 DNA follows: TGTGCCAGCAGGTTGGGGGCCTCTGGAAACACCATATATTTT. Encoded protein: CASRLGASGNTIYF.

In its sample, this clone was seen once. The rearrangement links TRBV5-1 to TRBJ2-7; D is perhaps TRBD1 (5 bases). Trimming pared 5 bases from V and 4 bases from J, leaving 16 bases between. Germline CDR1 SGHRS, CDR2 YFSETQ. This CDR3 contains 14 residues. CDR3 nucleotides: TGCGCCAGCAGGGCTGACTGGGGCAATTACGAGCAGTACTTC. Its translation is CASRADWGNYEQYF.

The CDR3 loop reads CAWGNFGLAGDYEQYF. Written as DNA, the CDR3 is TGTGCCTGGGGGAACTTTGGGCTAGCGGGAGACTACGAGCAGTACTTC. V is TRBV30 and J is TRBJ2-7; 10 bases match TRBD2. The CDR3 has 16 amino acids. V lost 5 bases and J lost 3; bases outside the gene matches: 13. CDR1 is GTSNPN and CDR2 is SVGIG in the germline V gene (reference sequence).

The gene calls are TRBV6-2 or TRBV6-3 and TRBJ2-7, with D possibly TRBD2 on 5 matching bases. The CDR3 covers 15 residues. Germline loops: CDR1 MNHEY, CDR2 SVGEGT. V lost 2 bases and J lost 3, with 14 bases in between. CDR3 bases: TGTGCCAGCAGTTACCTCTCGAGGGTTGACTACGAGCAGTACTTC. Encoded protein: CASSYLSRVDYEQYF.

The chain is built from TRBV10-1 and TRBJ2-7; 9 bases map to TRBD2. The CDR3 spans 16 residues. Looked up from germline, CDR1 is WNHNN and CDR2 is SYGVQD (reference sequence). Trimming removed 10 bases from V and 3 bases from J; junction bases left unmatched: 16. The CDR3 is CATSESSAGGVYEQYF. CDR3 nucleotides: TGCGCCACCTCAGAAAGTAGCGCGGGAGGGGTCTACGAGCAGTACTTC.

The chain links TRBV11-2 to TRBJ1-2, with a possible D match to TRBD1 (6 bases). The CDR3 totals 13 residues. The germline gives CDR1 SGHAT, CDR2 FQNNGV. V shed 5 bases and J shed 4 bases, with 11 bases lying between them. In nucleotides, the CDR3 is TGTGCCAGCAGCCTCCAGGGGAGCTATGGCTACACCTTC. Protein sequence: CASSLQGSYGYTF.

The V call is TRBV12-1, the J call TRBJ2-7; the table's D call of TRBD2 was not tested on the DNA. TRBV12-1 has pseudogene status. The CDR3 length is 17 residues. The CDR3 region has the DNA TGTGCCAGCAGCTTTGCGCCTCGGGCGGGAGAATTCTCCGAGCAGTACTTC. Amino acids: CASSFAPRAGEFSEQYF.

The chain combines TRBV7-2 with TRBJ2-2; 14 bases are shared with TRBD2. V dropped 5 bases and J dropped 6; count of bases not matched to a gene: 5. Per germline, CDR1 SGHTA and CDR2 FQGNSA. CDR3 length: 16 residues. CDR3 sequence: CASSLGLAGVSGELFF. For the CDR3, the DNA is TGTGCCAGCAGCCTGGGACTAGCGGGAGTTTCCGGGGAGCTGTTTTTT.

The chain couples TRBV19 to TRBJ1-1; D unresolved. Germline CDR1 reads LNHDA; CDR2 reads SQIVND (reference sequence). Trimming left V 9 bases short and J 4 bases short, with 15 bases between. CDR3 length: 13 residues. CDR3 nucleotide sequence: TGTGCCAGCTATCAAACGGGAGGCACTGAAGCTTTCTTT. Translating it yields CASYQTGGTEAFF.

This clone was picked up a small number of times. The chain combines TRBV30 with TRBJ1-2; the D is unclear. This CDR3 is built from 12 residues. Germline values: CDR1 GTSNPN, CDR2 SVGIG (reference sequence). V was trimmed by 4 bases and J by 4 bases, leaving 10 bases between them. This CDR3 is CAWKSASYGYTF. The CDR3 DNA reads as TGTGCCTGGAAGTCAGCGTCCTATGGCTACACCTTC. Using reference TRBV30 and TRBJ1-2 for the parts outside the CDR3, the full variable domain is SQTIHQWPATLVQPVGSPLSLECTVEGTSNPNLYWYRQAAGRGLQLLFYSVGIGQISSEVPQNLSASRPQDRQFILSSKKLLLSDSGFYLCAWKSASYGYTFGSGTRLTVV.

This clone was seen a few times. The gene calls are TRBV27 and TRBJ2-3; 10 nucleotides agree with TRBD2. The germline V gene has CDR1 MNHEY and CDR2 SMNVEV (reference sequence). The CDR3 runs 16 residues. V trimming: 5 bases; J trimming: 1 base; junction bases outside the gene matches: 6. The CDR3 bases are TGTGCCAGCAGTCCGACGACTAGCGGGCGCACAGATACGCAGTATTTT. This gives the protein CASSPTTSGRTDTQYF.

In regard to this clone: At one boundary the junction diverges from the germline segment, which might be a read error. The V call is TRBV6-5, the J call TRBJ1-1; 8 nucleotides match TRBD1. Germline V gives CDR1 MNHEY, CDR2 SVGAGI. The CDR3 is 12 amino acids. As DNA, the CDR3 is TGTGCCAGCAGTTTTTTCGGACAGGGAGGAATCTTT. Translating it yields CASSFFGQGGIF.

The rearrangement uses TRBV27 and TRBJ2-3; 13 bases are a match to TRBD2. Germline V gene data show CDR1 as MNHEY and CDR2 as SMNVEV (reference sequence). CDR3 length equals 15 residues. The V segment lost 6 bases and the J segment 6 bases; nucleotides outside the gene matches: 6. CDR3 coding DNA: TGTGCCAGCAGGGGACTAGCGGGATATTTGGATACGCAGTATTTT. Translated: CASRGLAGYLDTQYF.

This chain links TRBV6-6 with TRBJ1-5; TRBD1 matches at 7 bases. CDR1 MNHNY and CDR2 SVGAGI come from the germline V gene (reference sequence). The CDR3 loop spans 17 amino acids. J gave up 2 bases and V 5 bases, and 12 bases lay outside the gene matches. The CDR3 loop reads CASSLRGGGAGNQPQHF. In DNA, the CDR3 is TGTGCCAGCAGTCTACGAGGAGGGGGCGCCGGCAATCAGCCCCAGCATTTT.

This rearrangement joins TRBV11-1 to TRBJ2-2; 10 bases are a match to TRBD2. The CDR3 loop spans 16 amino acids. Germline V gene sequence: CDR1 SGHAT, CDR2 FQDESV (reference sequence). V was clipped by 4 bases and J by 4 bases; unmatched bases: 6. CDR3 region: CASSYGRLAGTGELFF. For the CDR3, the DNA is TGTGCCAGCAGCTACGGGAGACTAGCGGGCACCGGGGAGCTGTTTTTT.

The V call is TRBV7-8, the J call TRBJ1-5, with D unclear. CDR1 is SGHVS, CDR2 FQNEAQ, per germline. V lost 1 base, J lost 5 bases, and 6 bases lay in between. The CDR3 is 13 residues long. CDR3 sequence reads: CASSLGGYQPQHF. The CDR3 nucleotides read TGTGCCAGCAGCTTAGGCGGCTATCAGCCCCAGCATTTT.

The V call is TRBV11-2, the J call TRBJ1-1, with D perhaps matching TRBD1 (5 bases). The CDR3 has 13 amino acids. CDR1 and CDR2 from the germline V gene are SGHAT and FQNNGV. V was trimmed by 1 base and J by 11 bases, leaving 14 bases between them. This chain's CDR3 is CASSLVTVRGAFF. The CDR3 coding sequence is TGTGCCAGCAGCTTAGTAACGGTCCGGGGGGCTTTCTTT.

V and J are TRBV6-1 and TRBJ1-1; 7 bases are a match to TRBD1. Germline V gene lookup returns CDR1 MNHNS and CDR2 SASEGT. CDR3 length equals 13 residues. V was pared by 3 bases and J by 11 bases, with 9 bases of the junction left unmatched. The CDR3 nucleotides read TGTGCCAGCAGTGACAGACAGGGAGTCTTGGCTTTCTTT. Translated: CASSDRQGVLAFF.